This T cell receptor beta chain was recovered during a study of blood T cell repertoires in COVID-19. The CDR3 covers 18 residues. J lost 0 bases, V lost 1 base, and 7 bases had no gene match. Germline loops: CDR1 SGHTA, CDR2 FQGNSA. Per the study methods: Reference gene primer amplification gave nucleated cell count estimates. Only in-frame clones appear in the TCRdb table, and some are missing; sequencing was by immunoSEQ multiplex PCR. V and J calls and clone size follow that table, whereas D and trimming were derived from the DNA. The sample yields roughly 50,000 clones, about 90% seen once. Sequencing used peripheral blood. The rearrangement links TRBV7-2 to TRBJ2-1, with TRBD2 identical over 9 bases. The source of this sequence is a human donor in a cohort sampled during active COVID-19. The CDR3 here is CASSLGPASGASYNEQFF. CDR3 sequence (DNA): TGTGCCAGCAGCTTAGGTCCGGCTAGCGGGGCCTCCTACAATGAGCAGTTCTTC.